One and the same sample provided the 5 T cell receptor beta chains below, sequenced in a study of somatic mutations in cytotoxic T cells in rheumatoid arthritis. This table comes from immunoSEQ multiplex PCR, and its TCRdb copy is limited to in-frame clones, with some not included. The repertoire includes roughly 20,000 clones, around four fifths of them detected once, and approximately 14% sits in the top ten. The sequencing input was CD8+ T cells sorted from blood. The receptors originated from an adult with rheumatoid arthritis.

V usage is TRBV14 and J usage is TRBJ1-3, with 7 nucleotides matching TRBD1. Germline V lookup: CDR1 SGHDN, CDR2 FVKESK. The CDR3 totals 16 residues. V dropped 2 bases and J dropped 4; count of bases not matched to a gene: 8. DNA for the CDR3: TGTGCCAGCAGCCAAACCAACAGGGGTTGGGGAAACACCATATATTTT. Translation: CASSQTNRGWGNTIYF.

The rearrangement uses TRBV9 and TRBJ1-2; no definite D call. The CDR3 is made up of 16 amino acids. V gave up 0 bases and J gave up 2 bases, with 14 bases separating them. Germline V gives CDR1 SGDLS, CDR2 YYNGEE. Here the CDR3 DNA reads TGTGCCAGCAGCGTAGCTAGTATGGGCACCAACTATGGCTACACCTTC. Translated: CASSVASMGTNYGYTF.

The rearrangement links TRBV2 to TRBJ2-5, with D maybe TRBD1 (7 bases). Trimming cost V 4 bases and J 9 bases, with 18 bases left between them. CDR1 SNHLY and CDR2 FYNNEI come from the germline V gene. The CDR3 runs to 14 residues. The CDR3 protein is CASSAGAGGKAQYF. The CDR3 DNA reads TGTGCCAGCAGTGCAGGTGCAGGGGGGAAAGCCCAGTACTTC.

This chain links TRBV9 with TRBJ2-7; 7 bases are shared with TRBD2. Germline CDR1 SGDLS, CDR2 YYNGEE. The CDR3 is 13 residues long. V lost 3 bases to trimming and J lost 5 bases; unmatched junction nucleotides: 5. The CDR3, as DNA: TGTGCCAGCAGCGCCGCTAGCGGCCACGAGCAGTACTTC. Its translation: CASSAASGHEQYF.

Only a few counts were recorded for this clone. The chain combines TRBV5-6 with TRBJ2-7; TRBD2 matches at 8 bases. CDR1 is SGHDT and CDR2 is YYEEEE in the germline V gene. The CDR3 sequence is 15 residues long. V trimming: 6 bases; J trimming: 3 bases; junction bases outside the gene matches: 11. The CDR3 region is CASTLVGSGDYEQYV. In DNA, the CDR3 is TGTGCCAGCACCCTGGTTGGTAGCGGGGACTACGAGCAGTACGTC.